The 19 T cell receptor beta chains below were found in one sample sequenced in a study of early T cells in non-severe SARS-CoV-2 infection. Each CDR3 protein is one row after TCRdb ran MiXCR on the 5' RACE reads. The sample records 25,000 to 30,000 distinct CDR3 sequences, roughly 4.2% being singletons. Sequenced sample: whole blood. The receptor set was obtained from an adult who was a healthcare worker with PCR-confirmed SARS-CoV-2 infection or an uninfected control (not recorded which).

The chain uses TRBV2 and TRBJ1-1; 9 bases line up with TRBD1. The CDR3 sequence is 15 residues long. The V gene end was trimmed by 7 bases and the J gene end by 5 bases; junction bases not matched to a gene: 11. CDR1 and CDR2 (germline): SNHLY, FYNNEI. CDR3 sequence reads: CASTSYGQGLTEAFF. For the CDR3, the DNA is TGTGCCAGCACCTCGTATGGACAGGGGCTAACTGAAGCTTTCTTT.

This clonotype was counted many times. The genes are TRBV6-5 and TRBJ2-2; a weak D match, TRBD1 (6 bases). Germline V gives CDR1 MNHEY, CDR2 SVGAGI. Trimming removed 8 bases at V and 4 bases at J, with 20 bases between. The length of the CDR3 is 16 residues. The CDR3 DNA reads TGTGCCAGCGCCCTCTCTGCAGGGGCGGGCACCGGGGAGCTGTTTTTT. Residues: CASALSAGAGTGELFF.

The table lists this clonotype with many counts. The chain joins TRBV29-1 to TRBJ2-7, with 9 bases aligning to TRBD2. The CDR3 contains 13 residues. V lost 3 bases and J lost 4; bases outside the gene matches: 4. CDR1 is SQVTM and CDR2 is ANQGSEA in the germline V gene. In DNA, the CDR3 is TGCAGCGTTGAGGCGGGGGGGCGATACGAGCAGTACTTC. Translated: CSVEAGGRYEQYF.

This clonotype has ten or more counts. The chain employs TRBV20-1 and TRBJ2-3; TRBD2 matches 9 bases. The junction had 7 bases not matched to a gene; V was cut back by 6 bases and J by 0 bases. Germline CDR1 DFQATT, CDR2 SNEGSKA (reference sequence). The CDR3 extends over 15 amino acids. The CDR3 is CSAPGLASSTDTQYF. CDR3 nucleotide sequence: TGCAGTGCCCCGGGACTAGCCTCTAGCACAGATACGCAGTATTTT.

This clonotype was seen ten or more times. The CDR3 does not close with the conserved phenylalanine or tryptophan, likely indicating a read error. The gene calls are TRBV18 and TRBJ1-6; D perhaps matches TRBD1 (5 bases). The CDR3 sequence is 17 residues long. Trimming pared 7 bases from V and 0 bases from J, leaving 16 bases between. Germline V lookup: CDR1 KGHSH, CDR2 LQKENI. CDR3 DNA: TGTGCCAGCTTCCATCGGGACCCGAGCTCCTATAATTCACCCCTCCACCTT. Residues: CASFHRDPSSYNSPLHL.

This chain connects TRBV10-3 to TRBJ2-7; 8 positions agree with TRBD2. The V segment lost 3 bases and the J segment 4 bases; nucleotides outside the gene matches: 5. CDR1 and CDR2 (germline): ENHRY, SYGVKD. The CDR3 runs 14 residues. CDR3 region: CAISESGGGYEQYF. The CDR3 region has the DNA TGTGCCATCAGTGAAAGCGGGGGAGGGTACGAGCAGTACTTC.

This clonotype occurred many times. The chain is built from TRBV4-1 and TRBJ2-1; D may be TRBD2 (5 bases). Germline loops: CDR1 MGHRA, CDR2 YSYEKL. The CDR3 is made up of 14 amino acids. Deletions cut 4 bases from V and 6 bases from J, with 13 bases between. The CDR3 sequence: CASSLLMGSNEQFF. The CDR3 DNA follows: TGCGCCAGCAGCCTTCTCATGGGGAGCAATGAGCAGTTCTTC.

By frequency in the sample, this clonotype is medium-sized. CDR3 nucleotide sequence: TGTGCCAGCAAAGGACTAGCGGGTAGCACAGATACGCAGTATTTT. Amino acids: CASKGLAGSTDTQYF. V is TRBV28 and J is TRBJ2-3, with 11 bases lining up with TRBD2. This CDR3 has 15 amino acids. Germline trimming cut 7 bases from V and 0 bases from J; bases unmatched to any gene: 3. Germline lookup yields CDR1 MDHEN and CDR2 SYDVKM.

This clonotype was recorded at least ten times. This chain links TRBV18 with TRBJ1-6; no clear D gene. Germline V lookup: CDR1 KGHSH, CDR2 LQKENI. V lost 4 bases, J lost 10 bases, and 8 bases lay in between. The CDR3 covers 12 residues. For the CDR3, the DNA is TGTGCCAGCTCACGTGGTTTGTCACCCCTCCACTTT. This codes for CASSRGLSPLHF.

This clonotype came up many times. The chain carries TRBV30 and TRBJ1-5; D unresolved. Germline CDR1 and CDR2: GTSNPN and SVGIG (reference sequence). Trimming pared 1 base from V and 6 bases from J, leaving 10 bases between. This CDR3 is built from 13 residues. The CDR3 reads CAWSGGGRQPQHF. CDR3 nucleotide sequence: TGTGCCTGGAGTGGCGGAGGCCGTCAGCCCCAGCATTTT.

This clonotype was observed many times. An end of the junction differs from the germline gene, which may be a read error. This sequence joins TRBV29-1 and TRBJ2-1; D tentatively reads TRBD1 or TRBD2 (5 bases each). This CDR3 contains 13 residues. The germline V gene has CDR1 SQVTM and CDR2 ANQGSEA. CDR3 region: CNVHRDGPDEQFF. The DNA of the CDR3 is TGCAACGTTCACCGGGACGGCCCCGATGAGCAGTTCTTC.

This clonotype has ten or more counts. The V gene is TRBV7-2, the J gene TRBJ2-1, with 9 bases lining up with TRBD2. V lost 5 bases, J lost 2 bases, and 7 bases stayed unmatched. CDR1 is SGHTA and CDR2 is FQGNSA in the germline V gene. The CDR3 is 16 amino acids. CDR3: CASSKSSGGTYNEQFF. The CDR3 DNA sequence: TGTGCCAGCAGCAAAAGTAGCGGGGGTACCTACAATGAGCAGTTCTTC.

This clonotype was seen a few times. The genes are TRBV10-1 and TRBJ1-3, with D unresolved. Trimming left V 6 bases short and J 4 bases short, with 7 bases between. The CDR3 sequence is 12 residues long. Germline V lookup: CDR1 WNHNN, CDR2 SYGVQD (reference sequence). CDR3 bases: TGCGCCAGCAGCGGGTCCGGAAACACCATATATTTT. This gives the protein CASSGSGNTIYF.

This clonotype was observed many times. The chain is built from TRBV29-1 and TRBJ2-3, with a possible D match to TRBD1 (5 bases). The CDR3 loop spans 12 amino acids. CDR1 and CDR2 (germline): SQVTM, ANQGSEA. V gave up 4 bases and J gave up 1 base, with 6 bases separating them. CDR3 region: CSVAQGTDTQYF. The CDR3 bases are TGCAGCGTTGCACAGGGCACAGATACGCAGTATTTT.

This clonotype has only a few counts. The chain's CDR3 is CASTPDRGRGTDTQYF. As DNA, the CDR3 is TGTGCCAGCACCCCCGACAGGGGAAGGGGCACAGATACGCAGTATTTT. The chain carries TRBV12-3 or TRBV12-4 and TRBJ2-3, with 8 bases aligning to TRBD1. J lost 1 base, V lost 7 bases, and 10 bases had no gene match. The length of the CDR3 is 16 residues.

This clonotype was seen a few times. V usage is TRBV20-1 and J usage is TRBJ1-6; no definite D call. The CDR3 has 14 residues. V was trimmed by 0 bases and J by 10 bases, leaving 13 bases between them. Germline loops: CDR1 DFQATT, CDR2 SNEGSKA (reference sequence). CDR3 amino acids: CSARDQGRGSPLHF. The CDR3 DNA sequence: TGCAGTGCTAGAGATCAAGGGCGAGGCTCACCCCTCCACTTT.

This clonotype was recorded a few times. V gene TRBV12-3 or TRBV12-4 combines with J gene TRBJ1-1; possible D gene TRBD1, 5 bases. V lost 6 bases, J lost 2 bases, and 13 bases lay in between. This CDR3 is 14 amino acids long. This chain's CDR3 is CASSLGTDNTEAFF. The CDR3 DNA is TGTGCCAGCAGCCTGGGGACGGACAACACTGAAGCTTTCTTT.

The sample holds a few counts of this clonotype. The chain joins TRBV7-2 to TRBJ2-3; D is possibly TRBD1 or TRBD2 (5 bases each). Germline assignment: CDR1 SGHTA and CDR2 FQGNSA. Trimming removed 5 bases at V and 0 bases at J, with 15 bases between. The CDR3 runs 16 residues. For the CDR3, the DNA is TGTGCCAGCAGCCCCGTGGGACCACAGAGCACAGATACGCAGTATTTT. This translates into CASSPVGPQSTDTQYF.

This clonotype has at least ten counts. The chain employs TRBV7-2 and TRBJ2-1; TRBD2 matches at 8 bases. This CDR3 is built from 15 residues. V lost 5 bases and J lost 4; bases outside the gene matches: 7. Per germline, CDR1 SGHTA and CDR2 FQGNSA. The DNA of the CDR3 is TGTGCCAGCAGCGAAACTAGCGGAGTATACAATGAGCAGTTCTTC. Translation: CASSETSGVYNEQFF. Full variable domain (outside the CDR3, taken from reference TRBV7-2 and TRBJ2-1): GAGVSQSPSNKVTEKGKDVELRCDPISGHTALYWYRQSLGQGLEFLIYFQGNSAPDKSGLPSDRFSAERTGGSVSTLTIQRTQQEDSAVYLCASSETSGVYNEQFFGPGTRLTVL.